This T cell receptor beta chain was found in a study of T cell responses to AZD1222 COVID-19 vaccine. Study-wide results and limits: Targets within unmutated variant regions were reportedly found for nearly half of spike-specific TCRs.

From germline, CDR1 is MNHEY and CDR2 SVGAGI. V lost 2 bases, J lost 2 bases, and 9 bases lay in between. The CDR3 runs to 15 residues. A word on this clone: Its target is not known.

Libraries were prepared by immunoSEQ multiplex PCR; TCRdb keeps only in-frame clonotypes and omits some of them. The profile covers 110,000 to 150,000 clones, with 80% to 95% appearing a single time and 0.85% to 0.95% taken by the ten largest. The chain carries TRBV6-5 and TRBJ1-4; D gene ambiguous. This sample comprised peripheral blood, obtained on day 0 of MenACWY control vaccination. The receptor comes from an adult in good health. Here the CDR3 reads CASSYDGSTNEKLFF. CDR3 DNA: TGTGCCAGCAGTTACGACGGGTCCACTAATGAAAAACTGTTTTTT.